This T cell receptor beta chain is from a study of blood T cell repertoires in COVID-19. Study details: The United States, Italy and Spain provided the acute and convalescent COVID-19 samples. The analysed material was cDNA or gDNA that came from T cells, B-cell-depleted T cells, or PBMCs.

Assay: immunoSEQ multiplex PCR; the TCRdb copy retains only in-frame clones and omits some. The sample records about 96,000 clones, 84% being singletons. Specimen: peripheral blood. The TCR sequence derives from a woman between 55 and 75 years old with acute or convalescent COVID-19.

The CDR3 protein is CASRGRGYNEQFF. The CDR3 DNA reads as TGTGCCAGCAGAGGCAGGGGTTACAATGAGCAGTTCTTC. The V call is TRBV6-5, the J call TRBJ2-1, with D perhaps matching TRBD1 (6 bases). Germline loops: CDR1 MNHEY, CDR2 SVGAGI. V was shortened by 6 bases and J by 4 bases, with 10 bases between the two germline ends. The CDR3 length is 13 residues.